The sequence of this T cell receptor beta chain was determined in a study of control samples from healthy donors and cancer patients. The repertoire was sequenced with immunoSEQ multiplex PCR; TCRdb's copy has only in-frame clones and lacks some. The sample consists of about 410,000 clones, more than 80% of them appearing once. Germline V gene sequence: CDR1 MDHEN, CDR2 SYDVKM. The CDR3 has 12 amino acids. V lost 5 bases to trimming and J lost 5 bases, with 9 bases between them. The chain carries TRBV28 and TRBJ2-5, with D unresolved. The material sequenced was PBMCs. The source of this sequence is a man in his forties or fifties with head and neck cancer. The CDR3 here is CASSPTAETQYF. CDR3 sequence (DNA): TGTGCCAGCAGTCCGACGGCCGAGACCCAGTACTTC.